A single sample gave rise to the 13 T cell receptor beta chains below, sequenced in a study of CD8+CD57+ T cells in acquired aplastic anemia. Genomic DNA, serving as template, underwent TCR beta VDJ and CDR3 profiling. TCRdb processed the reads anew with MiXCR; each CDR3 protein has one entry. There are about 200,000 distinct CDR3 sequences in the sample; approximately 60% occur only once, and under 60% lies in the top ten. Previously, flow cytometry had revealed CD8+CD57+ cell expansion in the patients chosen for sequencing. The sequenced sample was sorted CD4+, CD8+, or CD8+CD57+ T cells (not recorded which) from PBMCs. Every receptor here comes from a human donor with aplastic anemia.

The chain uses TRBV2 and TRBJ2-1; 9 positions match TRBD2. The length of the CDR3 is 15 residues. Germline V gene sequence: CDR1 SNHLY, CDR2 FYNNEI. J was trimmed by 11 bases and V by 1 base; bases with no gene match: 9. This CDR3 is CASSEGRVTSGKQFF. CDR3 DNA sequence: TGTGCCAGCAGTGAAGGTAGGGTGACTAGCGGCAAGCAGTTCTTC.

This clonotype was seen once. The chain is built from TRBV20-1 and TRBJ1-2; 8 bases are a match to TRBD1. The CDR3 is made up of 13 amino acids. V lost 1 base, J lost 4 bases, and 2 bases stayed unmatched. The germline V gene has CDR1 DFQATT and CDR2 SNEGSKA (reference sequence). CDR3 sequence reads: CSARGDRRYGYTF. The CDR3 DNA is TGCAGTGCTAGAGGGGACAGGCGCTATGGCTACACCTTC.

The V and J genes are TRBV29-1 and TRBJ2-7, with a possible D match to TRBD1 (5 bases). The CDR3 loop spans 14 amino acids. Germline V gives CDR1 SQVTM, CDR2 ANQGSEA. Between the trimmed V and J ends, which lost 4 bases and 2 bases, there was a span of 15 bases. Here the CDR3 reads CSVGKDKGTYEQYF. In DNA form, the CDR3 reads TGCAGCGTTGGAAAGGACAAGGGCACCTACGAGCAGTACTTC.

The sample holds a few counts of this clonotype. The chain combines TRBV4-1 with TRBJ2-3; TRBD2 matches 14 bases. This CDR3 has 18 residues. Germline CDR1 and CDR2: MGHRA and YSYEKL. V was pared by 4 bases and J by 5 bases, with 11 bases of the junction left unmatched. The CDR3: CASSPLPPTSGGEDTQYF. As DNA, the CDR3 is TGCGCCAGCAGCCCCCTCCCCCCGACTAGCGGGGGGGAAGATACGCAGTATTTT.

CDR3 amino acids: CASSVGGGSGTEAFF. The CDR3 nucleotides are TGTGCCAGCAGCGTAGGAGGGGGGTCAGGCACTGAAGCTTTCTTT. This chain joins TRBV9 and TRBJ1-1, with a possible D match to TRBD1 (6 bases). Germline CDR1 reads SGDLS; CDR2 reads YYNGEE. The CDR3 is 15 amino acids. Deletions cut 0 bases from V and 4 bases from J, with 13 bases between. Combining the CDR3 with reference TRBV9 and TRBJ1-1 gives the whole variable domain DSGVTQTPKHLITATGQRVTLRCSPRSGDLSVYWYQQSLDQGLQFLIQYYNGEERAKGNILERFSAQQFPDLHSELNLSSLELGDSALYFCASSVGGGSGTEAFFGQGTRLTVV.

The DNA of the CDR3 is TGTGCCACCAGTGAGCAGGGGGCGGCGGGCTACACCTTC. Its protein product is CATSEQGAAGYTF. The chain recombines TRBV24-1 with TRBJ1-2, with 8 bases lining up with TRBD1. This CDR3 is built from 13 residues. Unmatched junction bases numbered 5, after V lost 4 bases and J lost 8 bases. Germline CDR1 and CDR2: KGHDR and SFDVKD.

The gene calls are TRBV10-3 and TRBJ2-1; D tentatively reads TRBD1 or TRBD2 (6 bases each). This CDR3 is 15 amino acids long. V was shortened by 6 bases and J by 6 bases, with 18 bases between the two germline ends. Germline CDR1 is ENHRY and CDR2 is SYGVKD. CDR3 sequence (DNA): TGTGCCATCAGCGGGGGAGACAGGTCTGGCAATGAGCAGTTCTTC. Encoded protein: CAISGGDRSGNEQFF.

This clonotype was observed a few times. This chain links TRBV29-1 with TRBJ2-2; either TRBD1 or TRBD2 may supply D (5 bases each). Trimming cost V 4 bases and J 6 bases, with 12 bases left between them. CDR1 is SQVTM and CDR2 is ANQGSEA in the germline V gene. The CDR3 loop spans 13 amino acids. This chain's CDR3 is CSVVGTVAGELFF. The CDR3 DNA follows: TGCAGCGTTGTGGGGACGGTCGCCGGGGAGCTGTTTTTT.

The V and J genes are TRBV2 and TRBJ1-2, with unresolved D. This CDR3 has 14 residues. V was trimmed by 9 bases and J by 4 bases, leaving 18 bases between them. Per the germline V gene, CDR1 is SNHLY and CDR2 is FYNNEI. DNA for the CDR3: TGTGCCAGTAGTAACACGGTCCTCTTCTATGGCTACACCTTC. It codes for CASSNTVLFYGYTF.

Only one count was recorded for this clonotype. The J gene is TRBJ2-7, the V gene TRBV7-9; weak D call: TRBD2 (5 bases). The V gene lost 8 bases and the J gene lost 4 bases, with 18 bases spanning the gap. The germline CDR1 and CDR2 sequences are SEHNR and FQNEAQ (reference sequence). The CDR3 has 14 residues. The CDR3 loop reads CASSPDREEYEQYF. CDR3 in DNA: TGTGCCAGCTCACCGGACCGGGAAGAATACGAGCAGTACTTC.

This chain joins TRBV7-8 and TRBJ2-7, with 9 bases aligning to TRBD1. Germline-derived CDR1 and CDR2 are SGHVS and FQNEAQ. The V segment lost 5 bases and the J segment 2 bases; nucleotides outside the gene matches: 7. The CDR3 has 15 residues. The CDR3 nucleotides read TGTGCCAGCAGCCCGTACAGGGGGCCCACCTACGAGCAGTACTTC. Translating it yields CASSPYRGPTYEQYF.

The rearrangement joins TRBV5-1 to TRBJ1-1, with a tentative D call TRBD1 (6 bases). V lost 3 bases to trimming and J lost 1 base, with 13 bases between them. CDR1 and CDR2 from the germline V gene are SGHRS and YFSETQ. This CDR3 is built from 15 residues. This CDR3 reads CASSSRGGWNTEAFF. CDR3 sequence (DNA): TGCGCCAGCAGCTCGAGAGGGGGATGGAACACTGAAGCTTTCTTT.

This clonotype was seen at least ten times. The chain is built from TRBV19 and TRBJ1-2; weak D call: TRBD1 (6 bases). The CDR3 loop spans 16 amino acids. The germline CDR1 and CDR2 sequences are LNHDA and SQIVND (reference sequence). V shed 7 bases and J shed 6 bases, with 24 bases lying between them. Here the CDR3 DNA reads TGTGCCAGTAACCCTAGTTCGGGGACACCAGTGGATGGCTACACCTTC. Amino acids: CASNPSSGTPVDGYTF.